Below are 28 T cell receptor beta chains sequenced from a single sample in a study of control samples from healthy donors and cancer patients (dated by TCRdb to about 2020). The method behind the library was the immunoSEQ multiplex PCR assay. TCRdb retrieved this table from immuneACCESS and kept in-frame rearrangements only. Not all clones are present; in checked studies, unresolved V genes account for under half, and no reason is known for the remainder. In this sample the table shows about 83,000 clones, 90% to 95% of which occur a single time. The top ten constitute less than 20% of the sample. The sequenced sample consisted of blood. These TCRs come from a man younger than 45 in good health.

The rearrangement uses TRBV11-3 and TRBJ2-2; D remains unclear. CDR3 length: 15 residues. V lost 3 bases to trimming and J lost 4 bases, with 12 bases between them. CDR1 and CDR2 from the germline V gene are SGHNT and YENEEA. The CDR3 is CASSLGLPGTGELFF. CDR3 nucleotides: TGTGCCAGCAGCTTGGGCCTACCGGGCACCGGGGAGCTGTTTTTT.

The gene calls are TRBV19 and TRBJ2-2, with D possibly TRBD1 on 5 matching bases. CDR1 is LNHDA, CDR2 SQIVND, per germline (reference sequence). Trimming removed 7 bases from V and 0 bases from J, with 15 bases in between. The CDR3 runs 16 residues. The CDR3 reads CASTLRGSANTGELFF. The CDR3 DNA is TGTGCCAGTACTCTAAGGGGATCCGCGAACACCGGGGAGCTGTTTTTT. The variable domain in full, completed from reference TRBV19 and TRBJ2-2, reads DGGITQSPKYLFRKEGQNVTLSCEQNLNHDAMYWYRQDPGQGLRLIYYSQIVNDFQKGDIAEGYSVSREKKESFPLTVTSAQKNPTAFYLCASTLRGSANTGELFFGEGSRLTVL.

The chain has TRBV6-1 and TRBJ2-1; a weak D match, TRBD1 (6 bases). This CDR3 spans 13 amino acids. CDR1 MNHNS and CDR2 SASEGT come from the germline V gene. V shed 1 base and J shed 11 bases, with 12 bases lying between them. The CDR3 spells CASSEEADRKQFF. The CDR3 nucleotides are TGTGCCAGCAGTGAAGAAGCCGACAGGAAGCAGTTCTTC.

The V and J genes are TRBV5-5 and TRBJ2-1, with D tentatively TRBD1 (5 bases). CDR1 is SGHKS, CDR2 YYEKEE, per germline (reference sequence). V was cut by 2 bases and J by 0 bases, with 18 bases left in between. CDR3 size: 18 residues. CDR3 DNA sequence: TGTGCCAGCAGCTTCCCGGTGGGGCTATTAAGCTCCTACAATGAGCAGTTCTTC. This sequence encodes CASSFPVGLLSSYNEQFF.

DNA for the CDR3: TGTGCCAGCAGCTTGGGCAGCTATGGCTACACCTTC. Its protein is CASSLGSYGYTF. This chain uses TRBV13 with TRBJ1-2, with D unclear. Looked up from germline, CDR1 is PRHDT and CDR2 is FYEKMQ (reference sequence). The CDR3 has 12 residues. Trimming stripped 3 bases from V and 4 bases from J, with 6 bases between.

V gene TRBV29-1 combines with J gene TRBJ2-1; D assignment may be TRBD1 or TRBD2 (5 bases each). V was pared by 3 bases and J by 4 bases, with 16 bases between. Germline lookup yields CDR1 SQVTM and CDR2 ANQGSEA. The CDR3 length is 15 residues. Written as DNA, the CDR3 is TGCAGCGTTGACCTGGGGGACGGGCCGTACAATGAGCAGTTCTTC. It codes for CSVDLGDGPYNEQFF.

Turning to this clone: Germline and junction disagree at one end, which may indicate a read error. The rearrangement links TRBV6-5 to TRBJ1-1; D is ambiguous. The CDR3 runs 12 residues. The germline V gene encodes CDR1 MNHEY and CDR2 SVGAGI. CDR3 DNA: TGTGCCAGCAAAACGACGAACACTGAAGTTTTCTTT. Translating gives CASKTTNTEVFF.

The J gene is TRBJ1-4, the V gene TRBV6-4; D possibly corresponds to TRBD1 (5 bases). The V end lost 2 bases, the J end lost 10 bases, and 20 bases lay between the germline ends. The V gene's germline CDR1 is MRHNA and CDR2 SNTAGT. This CDR3 region has 16 residues. CDR3 bases: TGTGCCAGCAGTGACCCTCATATTAGACTGGGGGGAAAACTGTTTTTT. Translating gives CASSDPHIRLGGKLFF.

The chain recombines TRBV9 with TRBJ2-5; D might be TRBD2 (5 bases). V dropped 1 base and J dropped 3 bases, with 10 bases sitting between them. The length of the CDR3 is 14 residues. Germline values: CDR1 SGDLS, CDR2 YYNGEE. CDR3 sequence (DNA): TGTGCCAGCAGCGTAAGTGGGAGAGAAGAGACCCAGTACTTC. Encoded protein: CASSVSGREETQYF. Variable domain in full (rest from reference TRBV9 and TRBJ2-5): DSGVTQTPKHLITATGQRVTLRCSPRSGDLSVYWYQQSLDQGLQFLIQYYNGEERAKGNILERFSAQQFPDLHSELNLSSLELGDSALYFCASSVSGREETQYFGPGTRLLVL.

The rearrangement links TRBV27 to TRBJ2-1, with 10 bases lining up with TRBD2. CDR1 is MNHEY and CDR2 is SMNVEV in the germline V gene (reference sequence). Losses at the gene ends were 6 bases for V and 3 bases for J; bases not matched to a gene: 2. This CDR3 comprises 14 residues. CDR3 protein: CASRRTSGYNEQFF. DNA for the CDR3: TGTGCCAGCAGACGGACTAGCGGCTACAATGAGCAGTTCTTC.

This chain links TRBV19 with TRBJ1-2; 8 bases fit TRBD1. CDR3 length equals 13 residues. V dropped 5 bases and J dropped 5; count of bases not matched to a gene: 4. The germline V gene encodes CDR1 LNHDA and CDR2 SQIVND (reference sequence). The CDR3, as DNA: TGTGCCAGTAGTGGGGACAGGAGATATGGCTACACCTTC. Protein product: CASSGDRRYGYTF.

In the case of this clone: As the CDR3 is not closed by the conserved phenylalanine or tryptophan, this likely results from a read error. The DNA is omitted, as the CDR3 cannot be located on it reliably, and the CDR3 follows TCRdb's listing. The V call is TRBV7-2, the J call TRBJ1-2. Including both end residues, the CDR3 is 15 amino acids long. Germline V lookup: CDR1 SGHTA, CDR2 FQGNSA. The CDR3 loop is CASSPLRGALREVNM.

This rearrangement joins TRBV7-9 to TRBJ1-1; no clear D gene. Germline loops: CDR1 SEHNR, CDR2 FQNEAQ (reference sequence). This CDR3 region has 14 residues. V lost 5 bases to trimming and J lost 0 bases, with 10 bases between them. For the CDR3, the DNA is TGTGCCAGCAGCCCCGCGGGCTTGAACACTGAAGCTTTCTTT. The encoded protein is CASSPAGLNTEAFF.

This chain uses TRBV29-1 with TRBJ2-5; D may be TRBD1 (6 bases). Looked up from germline, CDR1 is SQVTM and CDR2 is ANQGSEA. Between the trimmed V and J ends, which lost 8 bases and 3 bases, there was a span of 16 bases. The CDR3 has 13 amino acids. CDR3 nucleotide sequence: TGCAGCTGCTTAAGGACAGCAAAAGAGACCCAGTACTTC. Amino acids: CSCLRTAKETQYF. Based on the CDR3 plus reference TRBV29-1 and TRBJ2-5, the full variable domain is SAVISQKPSRDICQRGTSLTIQCQVDSQVTMMFWYRQQPGQSLTLIATANQGSEATYESGFVIDKFPISRPNLTFSTLTVSNMSPEDSSIYLCSCLRTAKETQYFGPGTRLLVL.

The chain couples TRBV6-5 to TRBJ1-6; weak D call: TRBD1 (5 bases). This CDR3 is 15 amino acids long. V gave up 6 bases and J gave up 3 bases, with 12 bases separating them. From germline, CDR1 is MNHEY and CDR2 SVGAGI. CDR3: CASRGQGVYNSPLHF. The CDR3 DNA reads TGTGCCAGCAGAGGTCAGGGAGTCTATAATTCACCCCTCCACTTT.

The chain combines TRBV28 with TRBJ1-3; D may be TRBD1 (5 bases). With 0 bases removed from V and 2 bases from J, the gap between germline ends came to 8 bases. The CDR3 runs 15 residues. From germline, CDR1 is MDHEN and CDR2 SYDVKM. The CDR3: CASSLWAGTGNTIYF. The CDR3 nucleotides are TGTGCCAGCAGTTTATGGGCAGGGACTGGAAACACCATATATTTT.

The genes are TRBV4-1 and TRBJ1-5; 10 positions agree with TRBD1. Unmatched junction bases numbered 10, after V lost 0 bases and J lost 2 bases. Germline V gene lookup returns CDR1 MGHRA and CDR2 YSYEKL. The CDR3 totals 19 residues. In DNA, the CDR3 is TGCGCCAGCAGCCAAGAAAGGACAGGGGGACGCATTGGCAATCAGCCCCAGCATTTT. It specifies CASSQERTGGRIGNQPQHF.

This clone was seen only once. This chain joins TRBV10-3 and TRBJ2-1; 8 bases fit TRBD2. V lost 8 bases, J lost 2 bases, and 8 bases stayed unmatched. Germline-derived CDR1 and CDR2 are ENHRY and SYGVKD. The CDR3 spans 15 residues. CDR3 amino acids: CAISRSGGTYNEQFF. The CDR3 DNA is TGTGCCATCTCCCGCTCGGGGGGGACCTACAATGAGCAGTTCTTC.

V and J are TRBV3-1 (or the pseudogene TRBV3-2) and TRBJ2-7; D is possibly TRBD1 (5 bases). Germline-derived CDR1 and CDR2 are LGHDT and YNNKEL (reference sequence). Trimming removed 2 bases at V and 0 bases at J, with 14 bases between. The CDR3 is 16 residues long. The CDR3, as DNA: TGTGCCAGCAGCCAATTGACAGAGCCCGGCTCCTACGAGCAGTACTTC. It translates to CASSQLTEPGSYEQYF.

This clone was seen only a few times. Here the CDR3 DNA reads TGTGCCAGCAGTTTGGGACAGGACCAGCCCCAGCATTTT. This sequence encodes CASSLGQDQPQHF. This rearrangement joins TRBV12-3 or TRBV12-4 to TRBJ1-5, with 8 bases matching TRBD1. The CDR3 is 13 amino acids. Unmatched junction bases numbered 2, after V lost 3 bases and J lost 7 bases.

The genes are TRBV30 and TRBJ2-5; the D gene is possibly TRBD1 (6 bases). Germline V gene sequence: CDR1 GTSNPN, CDR2 SVGIG (reference sequence). CDR3 length: 14 residues. Trimming shortened V by 7 bases and J by 7 bases, and 22 bases separated the two germline ends. DNA of the CDR3: TGTGCCTCCCTTAATCGGACAGCCTCGTGGACCCAGTACTTC. This translates into CASLNRTASWTQYF. The complete variable domain, with remaining parts taken from reference TRBV30 and TRBJ2-5, reads SQTIHQWPATLVQPVGSPLSLECTVEGTSNPNLYWYRQAAGRGLQLLFYSVGIGQISSEVPQNLSASRPQDRQFILSSKKLLLSDSGFYLCASLNRTASWTQYFGPGTRLLVL.

The chain joins TRBV28 to TRBJ1-2, with D perhaps matching TRBD1 (6 bases). V was trimmed by 5 bases and J by 8 bases, leaving 18 bases between them. Germline assignment: CDR1 MDHEN and CDR2 SYDVKM. This CDR3 has 14 amino acids. In DNA form, the CDR3 reads TGTGCCAGCAGTAAGGGGGATTTGACGGAAGGCTACACCTTC. This translates into CASSKGDLTEGYTF.

The chain has TRBV12-3 or TRBV12-4 and TRBJ2-1; TRBD1 might be the D (5 bases). Trimming cost V 3 bases and J 9 bases, with 6 bases left between them. The CDR3 extends over 11 amino acids. The CDR3 protein is CASSFRAEQFF. In DNA, the CDR3 is TGTGCCAGCAGTTTCAGGGCTGAGCAGTTCTTC.

The genes are TRBV7-2 and TRBJ2-7; D is perhaps TRBD1 (5 bases). The germline gives CDR1 SGHTA, CDR2 FQGNSA. Trimming took 4 bases from V and 6 from J, leaving 13 bases between them. CDR3 length: 13 residues. CDR3 protein: CASSSSGSIEQYF. For the CDR3, the DNA is TGTGCCAGCAGCTCGTCAGGGTCCATCGAGCAGTACTTC. Full variable domain (rest looked up from reference TRBV7-2 and TRBJ2-7): GAGVSQSPSNKVTEKGKDVELRCDPISGHTALYWYRQSLGQGLEFLIYFQGNSAPDKSGLPSDRFSAERTGGSVSTLTIQRTQQEDSAVYLCASSSSGSIEQYFGPGTRLTVT.

DNA for the CDR3: TGTGCCAGCAGCCCGGACAGGACCTCTGGAAACACCATATATTTT. This translates into CASSPDRTSGNTIYF. The gene calls are TRBV3-1 (or the pseudogene TRBV3-2) and TRBJ1-3; 7 nucleotides align to TRBD1. The CDR3 covers 15 residues. In germline, CDR1 is LGHDT, CDR2 YNNKEL (reference sequence). J gave up 0 bases and V 4 bases, and 3 bases lay outside the gene matches.

This chain links TRBV19 with TRBJ2-7; TRBD2 aligns across 11 bases. In germline, CDR1 is LNHDA, CDR2 SQIVND (reference sequence). V lost 1 base to trimming and J lost 6 bases; unmatched junction nucleotides: 8. This CDR3 spans 16 amino acids. The CDR3 nucleotides read TGTGCCAGTAGTATAGGGGGTAGCGGGAGGGCCGCCGAGCAGTACTTC. Translation: CASSIGGSGRAAEQYF.

The V call is TRBV9, the J call TRBJ1-5; D possibly corresponds to TRBD1 (5 bases). The CDR3 sequence is 15 residues long. CDR1 and CDR2 from the germline V gene are SGDLS and YYNGEE. V was pared by 2 bases and J by 7 bases, with 16 bases between. The chain's CDR3 is CASSVEGRWDQPQHF. The CDR3 DNA sequence: TGTGCCAGCAGCGTCGAAGGGCGCTGGGACCAGCCCCAGCATTTT.

The genes are TRBV29-1 and TRBJ1-5; D not certain. The CDR3 length is 12 residues. The ends were cut back, 0 bases at V and 7 bases at J, with 7 bases in the middle. CDR1 and CDR2 from the germline V gene are SQVTM and ANQGSEA. CDR3 coding DNA: TGCAGCGTTGAAGATTCGGGGCAGCCCCAGCATTTT. Amino acid sequence: CSVEDSGQPQHF.